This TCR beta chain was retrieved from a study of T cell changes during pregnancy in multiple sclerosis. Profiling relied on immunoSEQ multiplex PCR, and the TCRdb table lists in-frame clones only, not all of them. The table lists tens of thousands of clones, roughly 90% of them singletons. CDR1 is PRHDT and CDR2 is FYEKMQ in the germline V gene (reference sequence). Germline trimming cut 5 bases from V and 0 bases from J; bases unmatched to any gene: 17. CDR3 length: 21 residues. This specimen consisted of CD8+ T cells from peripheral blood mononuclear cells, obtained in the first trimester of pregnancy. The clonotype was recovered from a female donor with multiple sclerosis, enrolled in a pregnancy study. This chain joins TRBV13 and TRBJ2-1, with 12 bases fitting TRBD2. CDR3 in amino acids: CASSHDSLAGGPPSSYNEQFF. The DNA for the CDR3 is TGTGCCAGCAGCCATGACTCCCTAGCGGGGGGGCCCCCGAGCTCCTACAATGAGCAGTTCTTC. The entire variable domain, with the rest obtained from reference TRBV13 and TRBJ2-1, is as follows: AAGVIQSPRHLIKEKRETATLKCYPIPRHDTVYWYQQGPGQDPQFLISFYEKMQSDKGSIPDRFSAQQFSDYHSELNMSSLELGDSALYFCASSHDSLAGGPPSSYNEQFFGPGTRLTVL.